This entry describes one T cell receptor beta chain. Its specificity is not known. Produced via immunoSEQ multiplex PCR; TCRdb's table is partial and in-frame only. The sample holds 15,000 to 20,000 clones; around 88% are singletons and the top ten take roughly 34%. This entry is derived from a study of T cells in localized non-small cell lung cancer. Study outcomes and limitations: Longer overall survival accompanied higher blood T cell density. Paired adjacent lung recovered a median around 59 of the top 100 tumor clones. Heterogeneity is still possible, as just one tumor region was sequenced. Maximal T cell clonality occurred in uninvolved adjacent lung, with tumor ranking below it.

This CDR3 spans 16 amino acids. Germline lookup yields CDR1 SGHRS and CDR2 YFSETQ. With V trimmed by 4 bases and J by 4 bases, 9 bases remained unmatched. The input for sequencing was peripheral blood, taken before any cancer treatment. This chain uses TRBV5-1 with TRBJ2-5, with 11 bases matching TRBD1. This receptor was taken from a male donor aged 60 or over with stage III lung adenocarcinoma. The CDR3 nucleotides are TGCGCCAGCAGCGTGGAAGGACAGGGGGCTGGAGAGACCCAGTACTTC. This gives the protein CASSVEGQGAGETQYF.